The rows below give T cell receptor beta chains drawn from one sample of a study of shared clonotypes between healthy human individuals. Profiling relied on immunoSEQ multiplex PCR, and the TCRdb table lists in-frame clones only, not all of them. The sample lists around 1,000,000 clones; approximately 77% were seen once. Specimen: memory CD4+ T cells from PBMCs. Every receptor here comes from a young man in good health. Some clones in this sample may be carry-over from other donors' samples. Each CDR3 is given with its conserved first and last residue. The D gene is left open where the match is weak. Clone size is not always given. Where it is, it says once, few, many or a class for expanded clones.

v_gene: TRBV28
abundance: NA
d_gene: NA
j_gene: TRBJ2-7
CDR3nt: TGTGCCAGCAGTTTAAAGGGCGGGGCAGGCCGGGTGGAGCAGTACTTC
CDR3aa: CASSLKGGAGRVEQYF

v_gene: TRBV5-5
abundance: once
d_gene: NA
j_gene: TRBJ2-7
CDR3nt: TGTGCCAGCAGCCCGGACGGGGGAAGGTCCTACGAGCAGTACTTC
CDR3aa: CASSPDGGRSYEQYF

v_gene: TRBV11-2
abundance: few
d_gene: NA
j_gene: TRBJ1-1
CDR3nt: TGTGCCAGCAGCTTAGAACAGACTGAAGCTTTCTTT
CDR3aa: CASSLEQTEAFF

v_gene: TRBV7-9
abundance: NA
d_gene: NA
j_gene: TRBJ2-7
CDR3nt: TGTGCCAGCAGCTTATCCCCTAGATCCTACGAGCAGTACTTC
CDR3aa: CASSLSPRSYEQYF

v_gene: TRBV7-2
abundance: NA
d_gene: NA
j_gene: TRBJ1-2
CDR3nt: TGTGCCAGCAGCGAATCGATCGGCTACTATGGCTACACCTTC
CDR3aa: CASSESIGYYGYTF

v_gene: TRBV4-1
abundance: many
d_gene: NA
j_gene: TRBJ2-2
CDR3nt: TGCGCCAGCAGCCAAGATCCGAGACACCTCCCCGGGGAGCTGTTTTTT
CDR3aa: CASSQDPRHLPGELFF

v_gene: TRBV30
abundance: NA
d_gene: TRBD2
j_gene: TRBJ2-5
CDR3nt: TGTGCCCGCATAGCGGGACCTCTGGGGACCCAGTACTTC
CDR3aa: CARIAGPLGTQYF

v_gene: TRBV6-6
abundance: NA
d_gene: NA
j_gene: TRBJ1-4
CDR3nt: TGTGCCAGCAGTTACTCTCAGGGCGCAACTAATGAAAAACTGTTTTTT
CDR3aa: CASSYSQGATNEKLFF

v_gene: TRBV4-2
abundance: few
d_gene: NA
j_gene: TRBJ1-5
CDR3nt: TGTGCCAGCAGCCAAGATTGGGGAGATCAGCCCCAGCATTTT
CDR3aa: CASSQDWGDQPQHF

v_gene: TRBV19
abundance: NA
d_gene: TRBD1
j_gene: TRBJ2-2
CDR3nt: TGTGCCAGTAGGGGACAGGTGGATGCCGGGGAGCTGTTTTTT
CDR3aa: CASRGQVDAGELFF

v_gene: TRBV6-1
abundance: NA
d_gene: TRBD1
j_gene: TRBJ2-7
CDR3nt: TGTGCCAGCAGGGAAATTACCGGGACAGACAAGCAGTACTTC
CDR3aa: CASREITGTDKQYF

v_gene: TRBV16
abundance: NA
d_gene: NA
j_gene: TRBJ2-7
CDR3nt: TGTGCCAGCAGCCAATCGAGTACAGCCTACGAGCAGTACTTC
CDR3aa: CASSQSSTAYEQYF

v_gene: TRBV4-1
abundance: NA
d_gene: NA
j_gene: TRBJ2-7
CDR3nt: TGCGCCAGCAGCCAAGAACCGCCAGGAGCGAGAGGGTCAGGGGAGCAGTACTTC
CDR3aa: CASSQEPPGARGSGEQYF

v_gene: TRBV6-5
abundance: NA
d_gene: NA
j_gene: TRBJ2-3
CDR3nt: TGTGCCAGCAGGTCCTCCACAGATACGCAGTATTTT
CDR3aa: CASRSSTDTQYF

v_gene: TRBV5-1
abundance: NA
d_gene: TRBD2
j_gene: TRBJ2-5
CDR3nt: TGCGCCAGCAGTGGGGGACTAGCGGGGGACCCGTACCAAGAGACCCAGTACTTC
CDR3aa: CASSGGLAGDPYQETQYF

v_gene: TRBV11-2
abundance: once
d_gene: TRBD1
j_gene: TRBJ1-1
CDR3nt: TGTGCCAGCAGCTCTTCAGGGGGTCGCACTGAAGCTTTCTTT
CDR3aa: CASSSSGGRTEAFF

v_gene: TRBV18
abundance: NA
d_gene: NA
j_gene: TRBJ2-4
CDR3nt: TGTGCCAGCACCAAGGACCTCTTGGGCAAAAACATTCAGTACTTC
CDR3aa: CASTKDLLGKNIQYF

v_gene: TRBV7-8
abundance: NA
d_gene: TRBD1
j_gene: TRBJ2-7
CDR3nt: TGTGCCAGCAGCTTGCCACAGGGGGCGCGGGCCGAGCAGTACTTC
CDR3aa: CASSLPQGARAEQYF

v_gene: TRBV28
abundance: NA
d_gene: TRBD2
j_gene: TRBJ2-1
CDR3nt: TGTGCCAGCAGTTTATCGGGGACTAGCGGGCTTCGTGACAATGAGCAGTTCTTC
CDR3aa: CASSLSGTSGLRDNEQFF

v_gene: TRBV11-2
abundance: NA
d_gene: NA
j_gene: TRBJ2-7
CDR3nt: TGTGCCAGCAGCTTAGATCTTGGGGACGAGCAGTACTTC
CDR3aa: CASSLDLGDEQYF

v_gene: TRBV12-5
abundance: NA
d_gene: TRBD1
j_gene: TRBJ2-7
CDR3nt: TGTGCTAGTGGTAAGGGACAGGGGGAATACGAGCAGTACTTC
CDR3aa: CASGKGQGEYEQYF

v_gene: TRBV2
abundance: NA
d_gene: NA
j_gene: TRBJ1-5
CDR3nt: TGTGCCAGCAGTGAGCTCGTGGGGCAGCCCCAGCATTTT
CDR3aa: CASSELVGQPQHF

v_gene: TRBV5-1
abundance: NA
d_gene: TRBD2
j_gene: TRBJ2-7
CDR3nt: TGCGCCAGCAGCGAGGGGACTAGCGGGTCTCGGGGCGAGCAGTACTTC
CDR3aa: CASSEGTSGSRGEQYF

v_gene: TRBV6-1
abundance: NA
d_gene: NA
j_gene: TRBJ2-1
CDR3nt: TGTGCCAGCAGGGACAGCCCAGGCAATGAGCAGTTCTTC
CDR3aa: CASRDSPGNEQFF

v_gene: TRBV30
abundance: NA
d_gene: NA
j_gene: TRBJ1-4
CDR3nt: TGTGCCTGGAGTGCCCCGCGGGGGCAGGTTTTT
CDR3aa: CAWSAPRGQVF

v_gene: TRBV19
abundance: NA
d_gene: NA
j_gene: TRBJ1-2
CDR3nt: TGTGCCAGCTCAAAACAGACAGGAGGCTATGGCTACACCTTC
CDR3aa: CASSKQTGGYGYTF

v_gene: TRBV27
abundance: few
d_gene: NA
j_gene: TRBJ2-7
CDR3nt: TGTGCCAGCAGGATATCAGGGGCAGATCGCTCCTACGAGCAGTACTTC
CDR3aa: CASRISGADRSYEQYF

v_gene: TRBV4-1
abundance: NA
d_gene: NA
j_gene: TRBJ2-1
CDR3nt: TGCGCCAGCACCGTTGCCGGGAGCAACTACAATGAGCAGTTCTTC
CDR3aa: CASTVAGSNYNEQFF

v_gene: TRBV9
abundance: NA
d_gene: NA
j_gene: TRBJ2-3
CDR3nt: TGTGCCAGCAGCCTGCGGGCCCCCCCCACAGATACGCAGTATTTT
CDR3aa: CASSLRAPPTDTQYF

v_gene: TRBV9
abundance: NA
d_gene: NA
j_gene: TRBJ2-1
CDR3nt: TGTGCCAGCAGCGCCGGACTTGCGCGGGAGCAGTTCTTC
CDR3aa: CASSAGLAREQFF

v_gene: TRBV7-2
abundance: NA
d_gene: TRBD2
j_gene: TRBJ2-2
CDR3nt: TGTGCCAGCAGCTATAGCGGGAGGTACACCGGGGAGCTGTTTTTT
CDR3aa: CASSYSGRYTGELFF

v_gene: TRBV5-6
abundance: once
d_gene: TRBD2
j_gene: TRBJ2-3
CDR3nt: TGTGCCAGCAGTTGGGGACTAGCGGACCGCACAGATACGCAGTATTTT
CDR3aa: CASSWGLADRTDTQYF

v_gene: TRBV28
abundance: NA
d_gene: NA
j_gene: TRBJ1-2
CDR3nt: TGTGCCAGCAGGGACACCTATGGCTACACCTTC
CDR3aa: CASRDTYGYTF

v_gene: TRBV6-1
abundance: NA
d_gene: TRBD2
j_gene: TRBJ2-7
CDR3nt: TGTGCCAGCAGGGGGCTAGCGGGAGGAGTCGCCGAGCAGTACTTC
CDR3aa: CASRGLAGGVAEQYF

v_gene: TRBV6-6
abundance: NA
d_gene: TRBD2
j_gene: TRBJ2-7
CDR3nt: TGTGCCAGCAGGGAAATAGCGGGAGTTACCTACGAGCAGTACTTC
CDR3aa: CASREIAGVTYEQYF

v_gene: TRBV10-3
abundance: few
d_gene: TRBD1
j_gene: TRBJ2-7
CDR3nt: TGTGCCATCAGAAGGGACAGGGGGATGGACGAGCAGTACTTC
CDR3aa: CAIRRDRGMDEQYF

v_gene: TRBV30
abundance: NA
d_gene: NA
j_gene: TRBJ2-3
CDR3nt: TGTGCCTGGAGGGGGTGGAGGCCCGATACGCAGTATTTT
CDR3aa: CAWRGWRPDTQYF

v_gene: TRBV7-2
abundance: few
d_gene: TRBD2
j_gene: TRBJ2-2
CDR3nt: TGTGCCAGCAGCCCCGGACTAGCGGGAACCGGGGAGCTGTTTTTT
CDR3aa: CASSPGLAGTGELFF

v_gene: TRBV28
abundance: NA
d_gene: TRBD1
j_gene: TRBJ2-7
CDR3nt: TGTGCCAGCAGACCGACAGGGAGAGGTTCCTACGAGCAGTACTTC
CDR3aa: CASRPTGRGSYEQYF

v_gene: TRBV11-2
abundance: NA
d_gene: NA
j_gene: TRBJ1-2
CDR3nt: TGTGCCAGCAGCCCCCCCAATAGGGGATCGGATGGCTACACCTTC
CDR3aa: CASSPPNRGSDGYTF

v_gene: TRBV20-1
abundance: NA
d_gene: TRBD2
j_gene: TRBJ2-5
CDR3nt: TGCAGTGCTAGCCGACGGGGGGAGCAGTACTTC
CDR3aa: CSASRRGEQYF

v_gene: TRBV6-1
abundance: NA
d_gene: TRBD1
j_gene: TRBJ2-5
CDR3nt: TGTGCCAGCAGCGAGAGACAGGGCTCCTGGGAGACCCAGTACTTC
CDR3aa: CASSERQGSWETQYF

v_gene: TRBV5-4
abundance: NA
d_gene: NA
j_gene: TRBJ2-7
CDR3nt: TGTGCCAGCAGCGGAACGGGATACGAGCAGTACTTC
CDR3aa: CASSGTGYEQYF

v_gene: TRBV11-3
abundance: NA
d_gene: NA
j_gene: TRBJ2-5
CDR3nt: TGTGCCAGCAGCTTAGGTCTCCAAGAGACCCAGTACTTC
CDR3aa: CASSLGLQETQYF

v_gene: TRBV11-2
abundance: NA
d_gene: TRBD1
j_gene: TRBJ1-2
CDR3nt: TGTGCCAGCAGTTTCACAGGGGGCGACTATGGCTACACCTTC
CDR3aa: CASSFTGGDYGYTF

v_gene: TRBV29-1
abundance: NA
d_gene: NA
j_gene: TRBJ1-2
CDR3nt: TGCAGCGTTGATATGGGGGGATTCGGCTATGGCTACACCTTC
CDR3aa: CSVDMGGFGYGYTF

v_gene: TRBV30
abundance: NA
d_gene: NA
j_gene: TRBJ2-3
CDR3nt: TGTGCCTGGAGGGAGGCAGGTCCCATAGATACGCAGTATTTT
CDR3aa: CAWREAGPIDTQYF

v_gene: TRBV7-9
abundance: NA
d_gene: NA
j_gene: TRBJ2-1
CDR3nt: TGTGCCAGCAGCTTAGGGGTTTGGGATGAGCAGTTCTTC
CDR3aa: CASSLGVWDEQFF

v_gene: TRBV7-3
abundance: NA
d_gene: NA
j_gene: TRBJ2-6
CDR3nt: TGTGCCAGCAGCTTAAAGGGATCTGGGGCCAACGTCCTGACTTTC
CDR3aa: CASSLKGSGANVLTF

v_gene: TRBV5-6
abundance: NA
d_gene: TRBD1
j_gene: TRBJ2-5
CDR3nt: TGTGCCAGCAGCCTACCGACAGGGGGCACGGAGACCCAGTACTTC
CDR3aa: CASSLPTGGTETQYF

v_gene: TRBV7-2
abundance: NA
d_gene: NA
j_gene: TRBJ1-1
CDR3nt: TGTGCCAGCAGCTTAATTGGGGGAGGAGGGACTGAAGCTTTCTTT
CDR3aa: CASSLIGGGGTEAFF

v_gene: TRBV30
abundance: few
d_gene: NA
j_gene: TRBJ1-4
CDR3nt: TGTGCCTGGAAGTTGGCATCCCGGGGTGAAAAACTGTTTTTT
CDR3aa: CAWKLASRGEKLFF

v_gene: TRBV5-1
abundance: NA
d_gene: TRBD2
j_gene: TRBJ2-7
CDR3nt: TGCGCCAGCAACGGACTAGCGGGAGGGTCCTACGAGCAGTACTTC
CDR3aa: CASNGLAGGSYEQYF